The sequence of this T cell receptor beta chain was determined in a study of blood T cell repertoires in COVID-19. Study at large: Some COVID-19 samples were acute and others convalescent; all came from the United States, Italy and Spain. Sources were T cells, B-cell-depleted T cells, or PBMCs; the material itself was cDNA or gDNA.

Enrolment of Seattle patients took place during active infection, and they were followed longitudinally. Germline trimming cut 6 bases from V and 3 bases from J; bases unmatched to any gene: 5. CDR3 length: 15 amino acids. Germline-derived CDR1 and CDR2 are MNHEY and SVGAGI. Authors' processing steps: The authors estimated nucleated cell counts from reference gene primer amplification. Repertoires were generated with immunoSEQ multiplex PCR, while TCRdb's copy carries only in-frame clones and drops some. D and trimming come from the DNA, and the V and J calls and clone size come from that table. Of 180,000 or so clones listed, around four fifths were seen once; the top ten hold about 7%.

Source material: peripheral blood. This chain links TRBV6-5 with TRBJ1-3, with 10 bases lining up with TRBD1. The receptor was derived from a woman aged 35 to 49 with COVID-19, enrolled during active disease. The CDR3 reads CASRSDRGHGNTIYF. In nucleotides, the CDR3 is TGTGCCAGCAGATCCGACAGGGGGCATGGAAACACCATATATTTT.